This T cell receptor beta chain derives from a study of T cells in tuberculosis. For the study at large: CD1B tetramers identified T cells specific for mycobacterial lipid GMM.

Findings of the study overall: Low-affinity CD1B-GMM tetramer-binding T cells may have been missed.

The V segment lost 1 base and the J segment 1 base; nucleotides outside the gene matches: 3. The CDR3 loop spans 16 amino acids. Germline assignment: CDR1 LNHDA and CDR2 SQIVND (reference sequence). Thawed, overnight-rested PBMC were stained with GMM-loaded CD1B tetramer, viability dye and anti-CD3, then sorted. The lipid loaded on the CD1B tetramers was C32 glucose monomycolate from Rhodococcus equi. Some 95,000 tetramer-negative cells were sorted from each donor. TCR-alpha and TCR-beta chains were sequenced unpaired. The assay was immunoSEQ multiplex PCR, and TCRdb's table has in-frame clones only and misses some. The sample records about 59,000 clones, 81% being singletons.

J is TRBJ1-1 and V is TRBV19; TRBD1 agrees at 10 bases. Sequenced: CD1b-GMM tetramer-negative cells sorted from PBMCs. This receptor was obtained from an adult woman with latent tuberculosis. CDR3 DNA sequence: TGTGCCAGTAGTATAGGACAGGGGGCGGGGAACACTGAAGCTTTCTTT. It yields the protein CASSIGQGAGNTEAFF.